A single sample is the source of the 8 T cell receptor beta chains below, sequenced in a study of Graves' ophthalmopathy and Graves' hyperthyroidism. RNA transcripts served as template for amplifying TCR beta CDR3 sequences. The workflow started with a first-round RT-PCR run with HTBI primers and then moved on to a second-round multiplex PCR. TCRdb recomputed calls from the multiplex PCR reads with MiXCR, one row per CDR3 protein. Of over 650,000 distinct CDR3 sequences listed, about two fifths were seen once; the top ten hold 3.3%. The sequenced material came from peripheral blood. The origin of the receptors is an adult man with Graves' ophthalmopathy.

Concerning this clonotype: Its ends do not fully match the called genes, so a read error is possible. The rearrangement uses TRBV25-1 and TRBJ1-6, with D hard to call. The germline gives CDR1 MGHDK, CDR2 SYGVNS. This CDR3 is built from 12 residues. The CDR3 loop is CASSEPGSLLHF. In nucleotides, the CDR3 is TGTGCCAGCAGTGAACCTGGTTCACTCCTCCACTTT.

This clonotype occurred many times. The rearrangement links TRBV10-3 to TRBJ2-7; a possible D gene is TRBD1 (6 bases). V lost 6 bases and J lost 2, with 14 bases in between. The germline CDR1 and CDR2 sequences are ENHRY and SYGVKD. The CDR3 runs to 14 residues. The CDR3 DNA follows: TGTGCCATCAGCCCGGGACACACACCCTACGAGCAGTACTTC. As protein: CAISPGHTPYEQYF.

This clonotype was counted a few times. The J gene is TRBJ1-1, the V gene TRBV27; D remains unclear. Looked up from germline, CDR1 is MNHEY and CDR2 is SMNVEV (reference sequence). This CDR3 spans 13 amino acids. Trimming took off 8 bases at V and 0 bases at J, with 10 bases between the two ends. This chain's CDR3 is CASSESMNTEAFF. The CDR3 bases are TGTGCCAGCTCCGAGTCAATGAACACTGAAGCTTTCTTT.

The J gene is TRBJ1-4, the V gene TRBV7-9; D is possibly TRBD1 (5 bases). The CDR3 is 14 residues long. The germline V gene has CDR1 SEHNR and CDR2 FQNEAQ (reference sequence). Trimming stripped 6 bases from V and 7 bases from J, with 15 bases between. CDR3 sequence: CASRSGRAGEKLFF. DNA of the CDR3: TGTGCCAGCAGATCGGGACGGGCGGGTGAAAAACTGTTTTTT. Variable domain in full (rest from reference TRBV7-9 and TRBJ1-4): DTGVSQNPRHKITKRGQNVTFRCDPISEHNRLYWYRQTLGQGPEFLTYFQNEAQLEKSRLLSDRFSAERPKGSFSTLEIQRTEQGDSAMYLCASRSGRAGEKLFFGSGTQLSVL.

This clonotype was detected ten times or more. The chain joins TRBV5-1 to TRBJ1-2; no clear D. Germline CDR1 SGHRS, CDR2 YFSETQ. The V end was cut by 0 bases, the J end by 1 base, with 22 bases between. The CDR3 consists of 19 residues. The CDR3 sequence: CASSLGGRGEARRNYGYTF. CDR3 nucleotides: TGCGCCAGCAGCTTGGGGGGTCGGGGAGAAGCTCGACGTAACTATGGCTACACCTTC.

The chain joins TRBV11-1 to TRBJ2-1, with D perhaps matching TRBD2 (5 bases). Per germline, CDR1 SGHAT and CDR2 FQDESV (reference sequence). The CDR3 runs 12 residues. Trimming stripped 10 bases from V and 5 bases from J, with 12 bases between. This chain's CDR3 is CATDRGNNEQFF. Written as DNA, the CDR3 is TGTGCCACTGATAGAGGGAACAATGAGCAGTTCTTC. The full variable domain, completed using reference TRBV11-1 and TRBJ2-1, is EAEVAQSPRYKITEKSQAVAFWCDPISGHATLYWYRQILGQGPELLVQFQDESVVDDSQLPKDRFSAERLKGVDSTLKIQPAELGDSAMYLCATDRGNNEQFFGPGTRLTVL.

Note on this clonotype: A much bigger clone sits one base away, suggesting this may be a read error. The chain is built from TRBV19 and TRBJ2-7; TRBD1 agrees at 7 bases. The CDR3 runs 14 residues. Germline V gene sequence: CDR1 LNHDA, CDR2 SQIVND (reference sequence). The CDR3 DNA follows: TGTGCCAATAGTATAGGGGGCAGGGGAAACGAGCAGTACTTC. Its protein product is CANSIGGRGNEQYF.

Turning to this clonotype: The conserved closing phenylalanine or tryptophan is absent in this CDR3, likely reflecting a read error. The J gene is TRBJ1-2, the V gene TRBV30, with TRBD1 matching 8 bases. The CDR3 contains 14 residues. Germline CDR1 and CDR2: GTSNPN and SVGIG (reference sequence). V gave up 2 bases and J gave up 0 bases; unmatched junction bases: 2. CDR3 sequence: CAWSWDRTNYGYTL. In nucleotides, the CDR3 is TGTGCCTGGAGTTGGGACAGGACTAACTATGGCTACACCCTC.